This T cell receptor beta chain emerged from a study of cytomegalovirus exposure and HLA in healthy donors. Study-level information: Ancestry clustering placed around 80% of 350 to 500 genotyped donors in the Caucasian-associated cluster. Study-level points and caveats: DRB1 showed the most TCR associations and HLA-C the fewest in a later analysis, as rates varied by HLA locus. Reports indicated that the classifier achieved high specificity and sensitivity in diagnosing cytomegalovirus status.

The CDR3 consists of 15 residues. The V segment lost 3 bases and the J segment 6 bases; nucleotides outside the gene matches: 7. Germline V lookup: CDR1 LNHDA, CDR2 SQIVND (reference sequence). The PCR used 60 Vbeta and 13 Jbeta primers. Method: immunoSEQ multiplex PCR; TCRdb's copy keeps in-frame clones and lacks some. The sample carries roughly 160,000 clones, approximately 71% recorded once. In the case of this clone: Its antigen is undetermined.

This rearrangement joins TRBV19 to TRBJ1-5, with TRBD1 matching over 8 bases. This TCR came from a girl under 18 in good health and CMV-seronegative. What was sequenced was PBMCs. The CDR3 region has the DNA TGTGCCAGTAGTATGCTTGGACAGGGAGGTCAGCCCCAGCATTTT. Translating gives CASSMLGQGGQPQHF.